The entry that follows covers one T cell receptor (beta chain) sequence. These data belong to a study of blood T cell repertoires in COVID-19. V lost 4 bases to trimming and J lost 4 bases, with 17 bases between them. In germline, CDR1 is SGHDT, CDR2 YYEEEE. The CDR3 consists of 15 residues. As handled by the study authors: Nucleated cell counts were estimated from reference gene primer amplification. Clones were sequenced by immunoSEQ multiplex PCR, and TCRdb holds only the in-frame ones, with some missing. The V and J calls and the clone size are those of that table, but D and trimming were determined from the DNA. The sample records 250,000 to 300,000 clones, approximately 90% being singletons.

Source material: peripheral blood. The receptor was isolated from a woman aged 40 to 50 who had recovered from COVID-19. This rearrangement joins TRBV5-6 to TRBJ1-1; tentatively, D is TRBD1 (6 bases). Written as DNA, the CDR3 is TGTGCCAGCAGCCCCGTGGGGGCGCTGGCCACTGAAGCTTTCTTT. Protein product: CASSPVGALATEAFF.